This T cell receptor (beta chain) was retrieved from a study of blood T cell repertoires in COVID-19. How the authors handled the data: Amplification from reference gene primers served as the basis for estimated nucleated cell counts. Profiled with immunoSEQ multiplex PCR; TCRdb holds only in-frame clones, not every one. The V and J calls and the clone size are those of that table, but D and trimming were determined from the DNA. Of about 200,000 clones in the sample, about 80% were seen once. The CDR3 is made up of 14 amino acids. Germline V gene lookup returns CDR1 SEHNR and CDR2 FQNEAQ (reference sequence). V shed 1 base and J shed 6 bases, with 10 bases lying between them. Adults between roughly 18 and 90 years of age took part from about two dozen US areas.

The chain carries TRBV7-9 and TRBJ1-3, with D perhaps TRBD1 (5 bases). The sequenced sample consisted of PBMCs or T cells enriched from blood (not recorded which). This clonotype originated in a man between 35 and 55 years old who had recovered from COVID-19. The CDR3 DNA reads as TGTGCCAGCAGCTTAGTGGGGCTGGTAAACACCATATATTTT. Protein: CASSLVGLVNTIYF. Full variable domain (outside the CDR3, taken from reference TRBV7-9 and TRBJ1-3): DTGVSQNPRHKITKRGQNVTFRCDPISEHNRLYWYRQTLGQGPEFLTYFQNEAQLEKSRLLSDRFSAERPKGSFSTLEIQRTEQGDSAMYLCASSLVGLVNTIYFGEGSWLTVV.